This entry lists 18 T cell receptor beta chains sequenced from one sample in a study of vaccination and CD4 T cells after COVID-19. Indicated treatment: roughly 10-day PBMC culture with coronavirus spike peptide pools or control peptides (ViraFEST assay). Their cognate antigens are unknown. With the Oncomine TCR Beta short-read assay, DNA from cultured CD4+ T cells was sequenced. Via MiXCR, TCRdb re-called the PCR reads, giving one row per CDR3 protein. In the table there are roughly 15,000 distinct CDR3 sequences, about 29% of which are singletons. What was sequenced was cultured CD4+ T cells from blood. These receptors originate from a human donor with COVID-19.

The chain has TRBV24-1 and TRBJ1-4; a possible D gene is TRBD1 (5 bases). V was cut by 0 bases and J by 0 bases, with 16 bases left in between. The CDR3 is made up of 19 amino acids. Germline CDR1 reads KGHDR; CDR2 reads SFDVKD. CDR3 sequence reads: CATSDLRPTDSATNEKLFF. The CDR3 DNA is TGTGCCACCAGTGATTTGCGACCGACCGACAGCGCAACTAATGAAAAACTGTTTTTT.

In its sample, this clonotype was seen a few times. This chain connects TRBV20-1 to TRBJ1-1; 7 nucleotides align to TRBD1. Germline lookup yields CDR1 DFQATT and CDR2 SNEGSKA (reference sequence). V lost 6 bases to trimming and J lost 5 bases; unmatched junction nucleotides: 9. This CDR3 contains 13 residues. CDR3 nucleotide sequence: TGCAGTGCCGGGAGGGGGCGAGCGACTGAAGCTTTCTTT. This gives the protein CSAGRGRATEAFF.

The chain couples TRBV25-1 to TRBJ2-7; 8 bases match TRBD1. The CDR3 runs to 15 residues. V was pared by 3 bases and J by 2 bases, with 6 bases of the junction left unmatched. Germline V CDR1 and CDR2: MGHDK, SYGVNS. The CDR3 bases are TGTGCCAGCAGTGACCCTACAGGGGGTACCTACGAGCAGTACTTC. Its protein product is CASSDPTGGTYEQYF.

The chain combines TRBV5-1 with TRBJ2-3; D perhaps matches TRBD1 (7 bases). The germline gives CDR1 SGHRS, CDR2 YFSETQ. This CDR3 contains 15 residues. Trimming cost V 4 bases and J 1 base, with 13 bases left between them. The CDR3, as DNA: TGCGCCAGCAGCCTCAGGGGGGTAGGCACAGATACGCAGTATTTT. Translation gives CASSLRGVGTDTQYF.

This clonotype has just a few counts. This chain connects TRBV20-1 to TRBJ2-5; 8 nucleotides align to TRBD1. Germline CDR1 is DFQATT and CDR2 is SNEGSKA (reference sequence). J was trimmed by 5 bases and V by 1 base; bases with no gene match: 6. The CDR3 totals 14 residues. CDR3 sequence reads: CSARAPTGAETQYF. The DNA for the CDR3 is TGCAGTGCTAGAGCCCCGACAGGGGCGGAGACCCAGTACTTC.

CDR3 protein: CASSLLTDEAFF. The CDR3 DNA follows: TGTGCCAGCAGCTTGTTGACAGATGAAGCTTTCTTT. The genes are TRBV7-2 and TRBJ1-1; D might be TRBD1 (5 bases). CDR1 is SGHTA, CDR2 FQGNSA, per germline. This CDR3 has 12 amino acids. V lost 3 bases, J lost 7 bases, and 9 bases lay in between.

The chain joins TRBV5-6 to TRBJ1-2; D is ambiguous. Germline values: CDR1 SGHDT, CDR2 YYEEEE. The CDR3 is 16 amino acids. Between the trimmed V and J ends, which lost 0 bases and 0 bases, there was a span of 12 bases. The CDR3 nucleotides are TGTGCCAGCAGCTTGGCCGTCGTTGTTTCTAACTATGGCTACACCTTC. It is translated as CASSLAVVVSNYGYTF.

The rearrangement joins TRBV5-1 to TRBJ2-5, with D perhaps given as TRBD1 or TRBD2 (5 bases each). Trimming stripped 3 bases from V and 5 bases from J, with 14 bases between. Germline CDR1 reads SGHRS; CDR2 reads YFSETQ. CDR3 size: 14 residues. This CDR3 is CASSWGRGSETQYF. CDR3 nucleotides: TGCGCCAGCAGCTGGGGACGTGGCTCCGAGACCCAGTACTTC.

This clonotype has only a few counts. In nucleotides, the CDR3 is TGCGCCAGCAGCTTGGGACAGGGCGGTCAGCCCCAGCATTTT. Its translation: CASSLGQGGQPQHF. V and J are TRBV5-1 and TRBJ1-5, with 7 bases lining up with TRBD1. Germline CDR1 and CDR2: SGHRS and YFSETQ. This CDR3 region has 14 residues. The ends lost 0 bases at V and 6 bases at J; junction bases unmatched: 3.

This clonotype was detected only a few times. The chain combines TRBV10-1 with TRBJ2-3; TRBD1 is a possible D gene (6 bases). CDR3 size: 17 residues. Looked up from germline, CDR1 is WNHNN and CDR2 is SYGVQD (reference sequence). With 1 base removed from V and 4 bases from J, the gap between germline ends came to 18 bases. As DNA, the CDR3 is TGCGCCAGCAGTGAGTTTCGTGGCAGGGGCAAAGCAGATACGCAGTATTTT. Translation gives CASSEFRGRGKADTQYF.

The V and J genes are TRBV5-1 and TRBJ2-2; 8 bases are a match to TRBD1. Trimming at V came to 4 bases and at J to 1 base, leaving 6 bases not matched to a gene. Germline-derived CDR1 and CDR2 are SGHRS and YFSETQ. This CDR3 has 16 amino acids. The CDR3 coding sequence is TGCGCCAGCAGCCCCTCCGGGACAGGGAACACCGGGGAGCTGTTTTTT. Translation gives CASSPSGTGNTGELFF. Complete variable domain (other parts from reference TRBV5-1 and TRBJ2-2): KAGVTQTPRYLIKTRGQQVTLSCSPISGHRSVSWYQQTPGQGLQFLFEYFSETQRNKGNFPGRFSGRQFSNSRSEMNVSTLELGDSALYLCASSPSGTGNTGELFFGEGSRLTVL.

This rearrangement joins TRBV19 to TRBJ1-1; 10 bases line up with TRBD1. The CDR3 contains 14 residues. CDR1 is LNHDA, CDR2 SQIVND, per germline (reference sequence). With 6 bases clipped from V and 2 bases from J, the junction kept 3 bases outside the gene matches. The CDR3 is CASRTGGANTEAFF. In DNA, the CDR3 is TGTGCCAGTAGGACAGGGGGCGCAAACACTGAAGCTTTCTTT.

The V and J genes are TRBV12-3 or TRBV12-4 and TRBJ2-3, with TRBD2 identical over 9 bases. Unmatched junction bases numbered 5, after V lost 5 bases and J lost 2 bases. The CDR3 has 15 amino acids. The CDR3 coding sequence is TGTGCCAGCAGTAATCAGCGGGGGGTCACAGATACGCAGTATTTT. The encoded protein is CASSNQRGVTDTQYF.

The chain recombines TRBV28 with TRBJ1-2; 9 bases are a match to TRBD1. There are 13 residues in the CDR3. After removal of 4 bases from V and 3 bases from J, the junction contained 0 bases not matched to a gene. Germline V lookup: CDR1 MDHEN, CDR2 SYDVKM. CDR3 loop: CASSWDRDYGYTF. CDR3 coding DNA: TGTGCCAGCAGTTGGGACAGGGACTATGGCTACACCTTC.

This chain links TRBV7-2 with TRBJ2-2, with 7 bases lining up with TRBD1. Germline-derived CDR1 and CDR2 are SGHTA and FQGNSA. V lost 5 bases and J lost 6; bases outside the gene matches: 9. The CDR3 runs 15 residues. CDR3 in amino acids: CASSLSTTGAGELFF. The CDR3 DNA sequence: TGTGCCAGCAGCCTTAGTACTACAGGGGCCGGGGAGCTGTTTTTT.

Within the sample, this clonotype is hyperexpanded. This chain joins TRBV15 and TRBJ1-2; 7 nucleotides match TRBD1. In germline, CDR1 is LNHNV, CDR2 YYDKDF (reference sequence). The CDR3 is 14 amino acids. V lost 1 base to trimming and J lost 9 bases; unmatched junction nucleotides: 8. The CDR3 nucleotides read TGTGCCACCAGCAGAGGTGGGACAGTGAATAGCTACACCTTC. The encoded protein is CATSRGGTVNSYTF.

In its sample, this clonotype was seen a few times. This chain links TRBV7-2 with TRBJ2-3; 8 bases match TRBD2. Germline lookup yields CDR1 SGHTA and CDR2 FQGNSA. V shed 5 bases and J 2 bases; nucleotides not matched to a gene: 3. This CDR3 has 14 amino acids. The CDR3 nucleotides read TGTGCCAGCAGCCCGGGGGGGTACACAGATACGCAGTATTTT. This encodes CASSPGGYTDTQYF.

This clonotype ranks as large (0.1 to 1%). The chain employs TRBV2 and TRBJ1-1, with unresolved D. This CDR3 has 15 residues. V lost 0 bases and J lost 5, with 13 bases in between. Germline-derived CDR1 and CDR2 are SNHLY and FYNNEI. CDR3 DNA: TGTGCCAGCAGTGAAGCTCGTGGGGATGGGACTGAAGCTTTCTTT. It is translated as CASSEARGDGTEAFF.